This paragraph covers one T cell receptor (beta chain) sequence. The sample is drawn from a study of blood T cell repertoires in COVID-19. The assay was immunoSEQ multiplex PCR, and TCRdb's table has in-frame clones only and misses some. The sample has hundreds of thousands of clones; under 90% are singletons. The CDR3 contains 15 residues. Losses at the gene ends were 7 bases for V and 3 bases for J; bases not matched to a gene: 5. The germline CDR1 and CDR2 sequences are MNHEY and SMNVEV (reference sequence). In assigning cohorts, the study relied on participant-reported clinical history. The origin of this receptor is a woman aged 60 to 75 who had recovered from COVID-19. Sequenced input: PBMCs or T cells enriched from blood (not recorded which). The chain has TRBV27 and TRBJ2-1; 11 bases are a match to TRBD2. This CDR3 reads CASTILAGGYNEQFF. CDR3 nucleotides: TGTGCCAGCACGATCCTAGCGGGAGGCTACAATGAGCAGTTCTTC.